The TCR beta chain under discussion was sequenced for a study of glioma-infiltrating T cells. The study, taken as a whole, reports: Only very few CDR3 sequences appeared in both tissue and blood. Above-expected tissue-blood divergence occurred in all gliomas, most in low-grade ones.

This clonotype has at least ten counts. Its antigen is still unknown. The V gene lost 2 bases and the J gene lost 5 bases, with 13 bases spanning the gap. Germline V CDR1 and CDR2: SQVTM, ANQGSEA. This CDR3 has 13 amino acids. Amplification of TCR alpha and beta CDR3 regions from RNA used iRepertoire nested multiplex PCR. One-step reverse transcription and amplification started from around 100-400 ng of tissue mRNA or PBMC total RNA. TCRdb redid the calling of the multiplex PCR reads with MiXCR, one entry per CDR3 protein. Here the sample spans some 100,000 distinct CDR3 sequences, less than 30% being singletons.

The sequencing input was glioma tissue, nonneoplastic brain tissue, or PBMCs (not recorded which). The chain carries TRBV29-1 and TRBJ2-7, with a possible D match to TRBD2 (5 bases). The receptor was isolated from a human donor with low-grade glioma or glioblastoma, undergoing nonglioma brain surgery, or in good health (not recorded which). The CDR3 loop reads CSVEQERINEQYF. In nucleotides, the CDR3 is TGCAGCGTTGAACAGGAGCGGATCAACGAGCAGTACTTC.